A single sample gave rise to the 22 T cell receptor beta chains below, sequenced in a study of OX40 agonist ivuxolimab in advanced cancers. The assay was immunoSEQ multiplex PCR, and TCRdb's table has in-frame clones only and misses some. This sample yields roughly 37,000 clones, of which about 80% are seen a single time; around a sixth belongs to the top ten. The material sequenced was CD4+ or CD8+ T cells sorted from blood, taken in a trial of the OX40 agonist ivuxolimab. All receptors come from an adult with an advanced solid tumor such as melanoma, head and neck, liver or kidney cancer.

This clone was found many times. The chain carries TRBV19 and TRBJ1-2, with D unresolved. Germline loops: CDR1 LNHDA, CDR2 SQIVND (reference sequence). The CDR3 loop spans 14 amino acids. Trimming pared 4 bases from V and 2 bases from J, leaving 11 bases between. The CDR3 nucleotides read TGTGCCAGTAGTAATTTCGGATTGAACTATGGCTACACCTTC. Its translation: CASSNFGLNYGYTF.

The V call is TRBV6-1, the J call TRBJ2-5; 7 positions match TRBD2. The V gene end was trimmed by 4 bases and the J gene end by 2 bases; junction bases not matched to a gene: 13. There are 17 residues in the CDR3. From germline, CDR1 is MNHNS and CDR2 SASEGT. As DNA, the CDR3 is TGTGCCAGCAGTGCAAACCCGCTAGCGGCCAGTCAAGAGACCCAGTACTTC. Translating it yields CASSANPLAASQETQYF.

The J gene is TRBJ1-2, the V gene TRBV29-1; 8 bases agree with TRBD1. The CDR3 is 13 residues long. The V segment lost 4 bases and the J segment 6 bases; nucleotides outside the gene matches: 7. The germline gives CDR1 SQVTM, CDR2 ANQGSEA. The CDR3 sequence: CSVVGTGFHGYTF. CDR3 DNA sequence: TGCAGCGTTGTGGGGACAGGTTTTCATGGCTACACCTTC.

Here the CDR3 DNA reads TGTGCCAGCAGTTACACAGGGGGGGGTAGCTACGAGCAGTACTTC. It specifies CASSYTGGGSYEQYF. The rearrangement links TRBV6-5 to TRBJ2-7; TRBD1 is a possible D gene (8 bases). The CDR3 totals 15 residues. V was trimmed by 2 bases and J by 3 bases, leaving 14 bases between them. CDR1 is MNHEY, CDR2 SVGAGI, per germline.

V gene TRBV5-4 combines with J gene TRBJ1-4, with TRBD1 matching over 9 bases. V trimming: 0 bases; J trimming: 10 bases; junction bases outside the gene matches: 10. The CDR3 is 16 amino acids. Germline CDR1 reads SGHNT; CDR2 reads YYREEE (reference sequence). The CDR3 region is CASSLDPQGALGKLFF. The CDR3, as DNA: TGTGCCAGCAGCTTGGATCCACAGGGGGCGTTAGGAAAACTGTTTTTT.

The chain joins TRBV7-8 to TRBJ1-4; tentatively, D is TRBD1 (6 bases). V was clipped by 1 base and J by 10 bases, with 16 bases between them. The germline gives CDR1 SGHVS, CDR2 FQNEAQ. The CDR3 has 15 residues. CDR3 in amino acids: CASSLGPGTIVKLFF. The CDR3 DNA sequence: TGTGCCAGCAGCTTAGGGCCCGGGACAATTGTAAAACTGTTTTTT.

This clone was detected only a few times. The V and J genes are TRBV7-9 and TRBJ1-5; tentatively, D is TRBD1 (5 bases). Per the germline V gene, CDR1 is SEHNR and CDR2 is FQNEAQ (reference sequence). The V end lost 10 bases, the J end lost 3 bases, and 10 bases lay between the germline ends. CDR3 size: 12 residues. The CDR3 bases are TGTGCCACGGGGCGAGACAATCAGCCCCAGCATTTT. This encodes CATGRDNQPQHF.

This clone occurred a few times. This chain links TRBV18 with TRBJ1-1; D is possibly TRBD1 (5 bases). The V and J ends lost 4 bases and 5 bases respectively, with 11 bases between them. The CDR3 loop spans 13 amino acids. CDR1 KGHSH and CDR2 LQKENI come from the germline V gene. The CDR3 here is CASSRIRDTEAFF. DNA of the CDR3: TGTGCCAGCTCACGCATCAGGGATACTGAAGCTTTCTTT.

V usage is TRBV7-2 and J usage is TRBJ2-7; no clear D. V was shortened by 5 bases and J by 7 bases, with 15 bases between the two germline ends. This CDR3 spans 13 amino acids. Germline assignment: CDR1 SGHTA and CDR2 FQGNSA. Here the CDR3 DNA reads TGTGCCAGCAGCCCCCTAAGCCGCTGGGAGCAGTACTTC. It yields the protein CASSPLSRWEQYF.

This chain joins TRBV10-3 and TRBJ1-1, with 7 bases matching TRBD1. Germline V gene lookup returns CDR1 ENHRY and CDR2 SYGVKD. This CDR3 spans 13 amino acids. The trim removed 6 bases at V and 0 bases at J, leaving 1 base unmatched. CDR3 sequence reads: CAISGTVNTEAFF. CDR3 coding DNA: TGTGCCATCAGCGGGACAGTGAACACTGAAGCTTTCTTT.

The chain uses TRBV25-1 and TRBJ2-1, with D unclear. V lost 5 bases and J 8 bases, leaving 16 bases between the germline ends. The CDR3 contains 14 residues. In germline, CDR1 is MGHDK, CDR2 SYGVNS. For the CDR3, the DNA is TGTGCCAGCAGTCTACCCGGGCCTCTGGATGAGCAGTTCTTC. Translated, it gives CASSLPGPLDEQFF.

V gene TRBV5-6 combines with J gene TRBJ1-6, with 9 bases that match TRBD1. Per germline, CDR1 SGHDT and CDR2 YYEEEE. V trimming: 4 bases; J trimming: 7 bases; junction bases outside the gene matches: 3. The CDR3 runs 14 residues. The CDR3 DNA is TGTGCCAGCAGCACGGGACAGGGAAATTCACCCCTCCACTTT. As protein: CASSTGQGNSPLHF.

The chain carries TRBV28 and TRBJ2-5; D call uncertain. Trimming left V 6 bases short and J 4 bases short, with 18 bases between. The germline CDR1 and CDR2 sequences are MDHEN and SYDVKM. The CDR3 consists of 15 residues. CDR3 loop: CASSPGRAYAETQYF. In DNA form, the CDR3 reads TGTGCCAGCAGCCCTGGCCGGGCGTATGCAGAGACCCAGTACTTC.

The rearrangement joins TRBV5-1 to TRBJ1-3; the match to TRBD1 covers 7 bases. The junction had 4 bases not matched to a gene; V was cut back by 5 bases and J by 2 bases. The CDR3 is made up of 14 amino acids. CDR1 is SGHRS, CDR2 YFSETQ, per germline. The CDR3 here is CASRRDRAGNTIYF. The CDR3 DNA reads as TGCGCCAGCAGGAGAGACAGGGCTGGAAACACCATATATTTT.

Only a few counts were recorded for this clone. The rearrangement joins TRBV4-1 to TRBJ1-6; D call uncertain. V was shortened by 0 bases and J by 9 bases, with 9 bases between the two germline ends. The CDR3 loop spans 14 amino acids. Germline V gene lookup returns CDR1 MGHRA and CDR2 YSYEKL. The CDR3 loop is CASSQEGRSSPLHF. CDR3 coding DNA: TGCGCCAGCAGCCAAGAAGGGAGGAGTTCACCCCTCCACTTT.

The V and J genes are TRBV28 and TRBJ1-1; D remains ambiguous. V was shortened by 1 base and J by 7 bases, with 13 bases between the two germline ends. The CDR3 sequence is 14 residues long. CDR1 and CDR2 (germline): MDHEN, SYDVKM. DNA of the CDR3: TGTGCCAGCAGTTTATTCAAAGGGTCTGATGAAGCTTTCTTT. Amino acids: CASSLFKGSDEAFF.

In its sample, this clone was seen a few times. The chain recombines TRBV28 with TRBJ2-3; maybe TRBD2 (6 bases). V was pared by 1 base and J by 4 bases, with 9 bases between. Germline-derived CDR1 and CDR2 are MDHEN and SYDVKM. This CDR3 has 14 residues. The CDR3, as DNA: TGTGCCAGCAGTTTATCTGGGGAGGCAGATACGCAGTATTTT. Its translation is CASSLSGEADTQYF. Based on the CDR3 plus reference TRBV28 and TRBJ2-3, the full variable domain is DVKVTQSSRYLVKRTGEKVFLECVQDMDHENMFWYRQDPGLGLRLIYFSYDVKMKEKGDIPEGYSVSREKKERFSLILESASTNQTSMYLCASSLSGEADTQYFGPGTRLTVL.

The DNA for the CDR3 is TGTGCCAGCAGCGTTGAACAGGGGATCGGTGGCTACACCTTC. Protein sequence: CASSVEQGIGGYTF. This chain uses TRBV6-1 with TRBJ1-2, with 7 bases that match TRBD1. There are 14 residues in the CDR3. V lost 6 bases and J lost 7; bases outside the gene matches: 11. CDR1 is MNHNS and CDR2 is SASEGT in the germline V gene.

The table lists this clone with a few counts. The rearrangement links TRBV7-9 to TRBJ1-1; D uncertain. V shed 0 bases and J shed 7 bases, with 6 bases lying between them. Germline CDR1 SEHNR, CDR2 FQNEAQ (reference sequence). CDR3 length equals 12 residues. The CDR3 spells CASSLAPGEAFF. The CDR3 DNA is TGTGCCAGCAGCTTAGCGCCCGGTGAAGCTTTCTTT.

This CDR3 reads CASSPASDTQYF. CDR3 sequence (DNA): TGTGCCAGCTCACCGGCTTCAGATACGCAGTATTTT. The chain combines TRBV18 with TRBJ2-3, with D hard to call. The germline V gene encodes CDR1 KGHSH and CDR2 LQKENI. V was shortened by 3 bases and J by 4 bases, with 5 bases between the two germline ends. This CDR3 contains 12 residues.

The chain uses TRBV6-1 and TRBJ2-3, with 9 bases fitting TRBD2. Germline CDR1 is MNHNS and CDR2 is SASEGT. This CDR3 contains 14 residues. V trimming: 8 bases; J trimming: 1 base; junction bases outside the gene matches: 4. CDR3 residues: CASHRTSGTDTQYF. CDR3 bases: TGTGCCAGCCACAGGACTAGCGGCACAGATACGCAGTATTTT.

This clone has more than one count but fewer than ten. This rearrangement joins TRBV12-5 to TRBJ2-5, with no clear D. Germline CDR1 LGHNT, CDR2 FRNRAP. Trimming left V 1 base short and J 2 bases short, with 11 bases between. This CDR3 comprises 15 residues. CDR3 coding DNA: TGTGCTAGTGGTTTGGCTGAGTTTGGGCAAGAGACCCAGTACTTC. Protein sequence: CASGLAEFGQETQYF.